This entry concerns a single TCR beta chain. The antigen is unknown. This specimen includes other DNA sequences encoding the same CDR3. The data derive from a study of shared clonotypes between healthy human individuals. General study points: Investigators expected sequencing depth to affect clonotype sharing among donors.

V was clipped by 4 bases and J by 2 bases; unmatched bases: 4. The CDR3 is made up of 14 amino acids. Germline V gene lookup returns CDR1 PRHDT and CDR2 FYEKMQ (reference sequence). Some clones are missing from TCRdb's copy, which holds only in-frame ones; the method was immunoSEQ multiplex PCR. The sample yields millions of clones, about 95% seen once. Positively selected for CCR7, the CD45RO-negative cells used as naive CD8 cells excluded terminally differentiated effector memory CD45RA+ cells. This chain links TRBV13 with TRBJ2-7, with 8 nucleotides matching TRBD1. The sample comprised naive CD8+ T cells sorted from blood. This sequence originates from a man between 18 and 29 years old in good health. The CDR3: CASSSRDRTYEQYF. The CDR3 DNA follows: TGTGCCAGCAGCTCCCGGGACAGGACCTACGAGCAGTACTTC.